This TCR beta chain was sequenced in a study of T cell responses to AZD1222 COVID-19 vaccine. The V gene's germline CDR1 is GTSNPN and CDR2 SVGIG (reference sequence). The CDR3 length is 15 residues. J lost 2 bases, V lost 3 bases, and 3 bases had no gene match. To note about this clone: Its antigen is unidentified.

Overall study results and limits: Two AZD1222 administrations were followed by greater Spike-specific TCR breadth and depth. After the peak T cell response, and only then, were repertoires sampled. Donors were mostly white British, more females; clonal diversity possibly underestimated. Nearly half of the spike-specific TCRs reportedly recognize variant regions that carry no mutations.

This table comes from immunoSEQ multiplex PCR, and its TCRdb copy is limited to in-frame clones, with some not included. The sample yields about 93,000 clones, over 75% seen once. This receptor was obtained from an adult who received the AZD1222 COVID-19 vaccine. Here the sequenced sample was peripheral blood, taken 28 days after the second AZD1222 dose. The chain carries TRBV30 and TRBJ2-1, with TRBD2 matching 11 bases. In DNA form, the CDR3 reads TGTGCCTGGAGCGTAGCGGGAGGGCCCTACAATGAGCAGTTCTTC. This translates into CAWSVAGGPYNEQFF.